The present TCR beta chain was sequenced within a study of monozygotic twins with inflammatory bowel disease. TCRdb re-called the 5' RACE reads; every CDR3 protein appears as one record, without DNA. Recorded for this sample: some 150,000 distinct CDR3 sequences. Germline-derived CDR1 and CDR2 are SGHTA and FQGTGA. This CDR3 has 15 residues. The V call is TRBV7-3, the J call TRBJ2-7; TCRdb gives TRBD2 as the D gene, but with no DNA this cannot be confirmed. The sequence came from a human donor with ulcerative colitis or Crohn's disease, or a healthy co-twin of an affected twin (not recorded which). Sequenced material: blood. CDR3 in amino acids: CASSLMPSGAYEQYF. Full variable domain (outside the CDR3, taken from reference TRBV7-3 and TRBJ2-7): GAGVSQTPSNKVTEKGKYVELRCDPISGHTALYWYRQSLGQGPEFLIYFQGTGAADDSGLPNDRFFAVRPEGSVSTLKIQRTERGDSAVYLCASSLMPSGAYEQYFGPGTRLTVT.